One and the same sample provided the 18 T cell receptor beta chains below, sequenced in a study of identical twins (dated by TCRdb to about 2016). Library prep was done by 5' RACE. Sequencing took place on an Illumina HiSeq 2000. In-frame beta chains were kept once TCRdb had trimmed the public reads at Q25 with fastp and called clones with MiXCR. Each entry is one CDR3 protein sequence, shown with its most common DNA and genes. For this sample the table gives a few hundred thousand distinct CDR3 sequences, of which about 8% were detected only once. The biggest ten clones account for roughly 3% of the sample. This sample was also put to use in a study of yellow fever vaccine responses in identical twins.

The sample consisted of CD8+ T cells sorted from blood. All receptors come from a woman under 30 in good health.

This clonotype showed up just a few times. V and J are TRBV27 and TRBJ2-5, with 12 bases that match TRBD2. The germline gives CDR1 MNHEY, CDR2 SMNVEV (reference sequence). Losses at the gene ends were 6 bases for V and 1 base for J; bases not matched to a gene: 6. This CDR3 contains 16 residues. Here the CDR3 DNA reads TGTGCCAGCAGGGGAGGACTAGCGGGGCCCCAAGAGACCCAGTACTTC. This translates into CASRGGLAGPQETQYF.

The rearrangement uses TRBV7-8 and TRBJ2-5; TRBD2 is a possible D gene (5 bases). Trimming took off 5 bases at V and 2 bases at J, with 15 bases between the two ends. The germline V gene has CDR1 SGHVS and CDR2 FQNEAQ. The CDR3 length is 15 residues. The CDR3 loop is CASSLMFAGQETQYF. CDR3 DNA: TGTGCCAGCAGCCTAATGTTTGCGGGTCAAGAGACCCAGTACTTC.

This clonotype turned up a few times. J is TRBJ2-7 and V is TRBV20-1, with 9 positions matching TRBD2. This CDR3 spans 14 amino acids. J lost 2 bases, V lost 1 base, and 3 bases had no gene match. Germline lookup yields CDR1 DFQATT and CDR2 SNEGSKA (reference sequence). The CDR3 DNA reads TGCAGTGCTAGAGGACTAGCGGATACCTACGAGCAGTACTTC. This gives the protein CSARGLADTYEQYF.

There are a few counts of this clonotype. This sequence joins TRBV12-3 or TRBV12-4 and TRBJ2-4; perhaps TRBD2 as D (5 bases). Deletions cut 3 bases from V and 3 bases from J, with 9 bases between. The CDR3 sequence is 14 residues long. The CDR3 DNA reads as TGTGCCAGCAGTTTCTACGGGGACAAAAACATTCAGTACTTC. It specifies CASSFYGDKNIQYF.

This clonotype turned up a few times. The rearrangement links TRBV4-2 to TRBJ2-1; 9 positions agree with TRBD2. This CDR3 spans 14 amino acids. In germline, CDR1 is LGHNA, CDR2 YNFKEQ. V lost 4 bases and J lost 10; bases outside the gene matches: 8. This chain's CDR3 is CASSPQREVVEQFF. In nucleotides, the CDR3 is TGTGCCAGCAGCCCGCAGCGGGAGGTTGTCGAGCAGTTCTTC.

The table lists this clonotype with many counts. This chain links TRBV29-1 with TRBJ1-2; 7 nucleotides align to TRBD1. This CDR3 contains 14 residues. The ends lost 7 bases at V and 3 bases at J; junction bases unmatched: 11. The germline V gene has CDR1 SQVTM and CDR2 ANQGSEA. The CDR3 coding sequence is TGCAGCGCCGGCCCCGGGCAGGGGGACTATGGCTACACCTTC. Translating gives CSAGPGQGDYGYTF.

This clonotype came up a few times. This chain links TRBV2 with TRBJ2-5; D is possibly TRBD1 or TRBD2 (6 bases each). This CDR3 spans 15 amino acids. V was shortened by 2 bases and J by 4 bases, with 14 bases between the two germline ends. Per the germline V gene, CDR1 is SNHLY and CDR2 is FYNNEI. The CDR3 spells CASSELGGLIETQYF. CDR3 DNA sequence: TGTGCCAGCAGTGAACTGGGGGGCTTAATAGAGACCCAGTACTTC.

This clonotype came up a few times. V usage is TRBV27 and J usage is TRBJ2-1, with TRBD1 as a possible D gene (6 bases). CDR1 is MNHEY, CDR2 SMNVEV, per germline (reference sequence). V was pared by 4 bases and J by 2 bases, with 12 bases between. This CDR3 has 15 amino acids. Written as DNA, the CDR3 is TGTGCCAGCAGTTCCCGACAGGCAACCTACAATGAGCAGTTCTTC. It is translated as CASSSRQATYNEQFF.

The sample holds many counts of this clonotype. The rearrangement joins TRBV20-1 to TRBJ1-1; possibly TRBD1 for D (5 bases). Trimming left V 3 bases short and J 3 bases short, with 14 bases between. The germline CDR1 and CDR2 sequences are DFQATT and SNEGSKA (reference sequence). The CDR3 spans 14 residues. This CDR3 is CSARMPSRDTEAFF. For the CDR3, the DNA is TGCAGTGCTAGGATGCCTTCCAGGGACACTGAAGCTTTCTTT.

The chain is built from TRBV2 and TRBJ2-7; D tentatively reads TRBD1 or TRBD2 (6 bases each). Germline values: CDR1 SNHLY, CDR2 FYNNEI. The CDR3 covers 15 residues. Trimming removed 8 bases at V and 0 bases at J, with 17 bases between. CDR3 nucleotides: TGTGCCAGCGTAGGCCTCGGGGGCAGCTCCTACGAGCAGTACTTC. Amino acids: CASVGLGGSSYEQYF. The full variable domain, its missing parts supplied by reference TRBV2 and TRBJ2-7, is EPEVTQTPSHQVTQMGQEVILRCVPISNHLYFYWYRQILGQKVEFLVSFYNNEISEKSEIFDDQFSVERPDGSNFTLKIRSTKLEDSAMYFCASVGLGGSSYEQYFGPGTRLTVT.

In DNA, the CDR3 is TGTGCCAGCAGCGGCCCCCCACCCTACAATGAGCAGTTCTTC. It yields the protein CASSGPPPYNEQFF. V gene TRBV7-9 combines with J gene TRBJ2-1, with unresolved D. The germline gives CDR1 SEHNR, CDR2 FQNEAQ (reference sequence). Trimming removed 5 bases from V and 2 bases from J, with 10 bases in between. The CDR3 consists of 14 residues.

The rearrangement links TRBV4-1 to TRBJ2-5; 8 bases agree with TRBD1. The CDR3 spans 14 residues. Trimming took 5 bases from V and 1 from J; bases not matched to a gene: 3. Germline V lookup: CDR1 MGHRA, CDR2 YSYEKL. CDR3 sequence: CASSRTGSQETQYF. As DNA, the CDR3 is TGCGCCAGCAGCAGGACAGGGAGCCAAGAGACCCAGTACTTC.

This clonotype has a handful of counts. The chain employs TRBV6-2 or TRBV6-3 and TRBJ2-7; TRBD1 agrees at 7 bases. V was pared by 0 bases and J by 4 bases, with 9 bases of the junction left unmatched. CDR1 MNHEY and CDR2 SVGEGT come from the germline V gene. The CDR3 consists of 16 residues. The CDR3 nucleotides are TGTGCCAGCAGTTACTCGAGATTCAAGGGGGCATACGAGCAGTACTTC. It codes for CASSYSRFKGAYEQYF.

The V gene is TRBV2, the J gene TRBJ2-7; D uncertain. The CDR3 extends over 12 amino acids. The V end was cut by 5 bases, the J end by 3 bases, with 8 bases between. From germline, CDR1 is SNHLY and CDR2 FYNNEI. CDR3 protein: CASSTVLYEQYF. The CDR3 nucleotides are TGTGCCAGCAGTACAGTTCTCTACGAGCAGTACTTC.

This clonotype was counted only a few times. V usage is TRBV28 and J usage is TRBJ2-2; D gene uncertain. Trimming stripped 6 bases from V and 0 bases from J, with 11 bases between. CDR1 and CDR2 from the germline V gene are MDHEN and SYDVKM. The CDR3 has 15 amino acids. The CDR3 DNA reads TGTGCCAGCAGCCTTGATCGAGCGAACACCGGGGAGCTGTTTTTT. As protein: CASSLDRANTGELFF.

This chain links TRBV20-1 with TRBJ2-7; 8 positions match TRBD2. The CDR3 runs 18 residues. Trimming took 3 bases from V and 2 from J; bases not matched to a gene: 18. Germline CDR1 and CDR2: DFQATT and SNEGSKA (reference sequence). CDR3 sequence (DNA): TGCAGTGCTAGGACCCCCGTACGGTCCGGACTAGCCCCCTACGAGCAGTACTTC. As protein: CSARTPVRSGLAPYEQYF.

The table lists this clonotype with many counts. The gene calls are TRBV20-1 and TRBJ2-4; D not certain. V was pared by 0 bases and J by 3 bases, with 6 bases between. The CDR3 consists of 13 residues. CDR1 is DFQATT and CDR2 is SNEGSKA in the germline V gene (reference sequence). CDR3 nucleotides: TGCAGTGCTAGAGATCTCAACAAAAACATTCAGTACTTC. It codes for CSARDLNKNIQYF.

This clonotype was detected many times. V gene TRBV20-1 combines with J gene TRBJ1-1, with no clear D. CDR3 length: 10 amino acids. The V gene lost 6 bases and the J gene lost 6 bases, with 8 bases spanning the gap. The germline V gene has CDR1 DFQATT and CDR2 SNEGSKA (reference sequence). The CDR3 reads CSAGRAEAFF. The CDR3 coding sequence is TGCAGTGCGGGGAGGGCTGAAGCTTTCTTT.